Listed below are T cell receptor beta chains from one sample, sequenced in a study of low-dose radiotherapy and immunotherapy resistance in tumors. TCRdb reprocessed the reads with MiXCR, giving one entry per CDR3 protein. The sample has approximately 47,000 distinct CDR3 sequences, over 9.5% seen once. This specimen was PBMCs, taken before treatment. These receptors were collected from a female donor with ovarian cancer. The CDR3 runs from the conserved cysteine through the conserved F or W. Fields, in order: J gene, CDR3 length, clone size, D gene, V gene, CDR3 DNA, CDR3 protein. The D gene is left open where the match is weak. Not all rows give a size; the values are once, few, many and, for expanded clones, a class.

TRBJ2-3,14,many,NA,TRBV5-1,TGCGCCAGCAGCTTGGACCAGCCGCTAGATACGCAGTATTTT,CASSLDQPLDTQYF
TRBJ1-1,13,many,TRBD1,TRBV7-2,TGTGCCAGCAGCACCAGACAGGGGAGTGAAGCTTTCTTT,CASSTRQGSEAFF
TRBJ1-5,14,once,TRBD1,TRBV11-2,TGTCCCAGCAGCTTTGCAGGGGGGAATCAGCCCCAGCATTTT,CPSSFAGGNQPQHF
TRBJ2-2,19,many,NA,TRBV5-1,TGCGCCAGCAGCCCTCTTCTCCCTGGAGGGGGGGGCTGGACCGGGGAGCTGTTTTTT,CASSPLLPGGGGWTGELFF
TRBJ2-7,15,medium-sized,NA,TRBV5-1,TGCGCCAGCAGCTACGAGGGGCCCCCAGTCGACGAGCAGTACTTC,CASSYEGPPVDEQYF
TRBJ2-5,12,many,TRBD2,TRBV11-2,TGTGCCAGCAGCTCCTCGGGAGGGACCCAGTACTTC,CASSSSGGTQYF
TRBJ2-7,14,many,NA,TRBV28,TGTGCCAGCAGTTTATTCGGGAGAGAGTACGAGCAGTACTTC,CASSLFGREYEQYF
TRBJ1-4,14,many,TRBD1,TRBV6-6,TGTGCCAGCAGCCCGGGACAGGGAGGAGAAAAACTGTTTTTT,CASSPGQGGEKLFF
TRBJ2-3,13,many,NA,TRBV28,TGTGCCAGCAGCCCAACTGGGGCAGATACGCAGTATTTT,CASSPTGADTQYF
TRBJ2-7,13,medium-sized,NA,TRBV5-4,TGTGCCAGCAGCCCCCCAGGGGCCTACGAGCAGTACTTC,CASSPPGAYEQYF
TRBJ2-1,11,many,NA,TRBV12-3/TRBV12-4,TGTGCCAGCAGTTTAGGTCTAGTATCGTTCTTC,CASSLGLVSFF
TRBJ1-5,12,many,NA,TRBV29-1,TGCAGCGTTGGACAGAGCAATCAGCCCCAGCATTTT,CSVGQSNQPQHF
TRBJ1-3,16,many,NA,TRBV19,TGTGCCAGTAGTATAAAGGCGCTGCTCTCTGGAAACACCATATATTTT,CASSIKALLSGNTIYF
TRBJ2-1,14,many,NA,TRBV5-1,TGCGCCAGCCGTGGTGGGGGGGCGTGGAATGAGCAGTTCTTC,CASRGGGAWNEQFF
TRBJ1-4,15,few,TRBD1,TRBV2,TGTGCCAGCAACACTGAAGGGGGACAGGGGGAAAAACTGTTTTTT,CASNTEGGQGEKLFF
TRBJ2-2,11,many,NA,TRBV2,TGTGCCAGCAAAGTCACCGGGGAGCTGTTTTTT,CASKVTGELFF
TRBJ2-3,13,many,NA,TRBV12-5,TGTGCTAGTGTCTTAGTAAACACAGATACGCAGTATTTT,CASVLVNTDTQYF
TRBJ2-7,17,many,TRBD2,TRBV19,TGTGCCAGTAGTACCGGACTAGCGGGGGAGGTCAACTACGAGCAGTACTTC,CASSTGLAGEVNYEQYF
TRBJ1-6,15,many,NA,TRBV5-1,TGCGCCAGCAGCTTGGGGCCCGGTGATAATTCACCCCTCCACTTT,CASSLGPGDNSPLHF
TRBJ1-2,14,many,TRBD1,TRBV6-1,TGTGCCAGCAGTGAAAACAGGGGAGCGATTGGCTACACCTTC,CASSENRGAIGYTF
TRBJ2-2,14,many,NA,TRBV20-1,TGCAGTGCTAGGACAGGTCTTAACACCGGGGAGCTGTTTTTT,CSARTGLNTGELFF
TRBJ2-1,15,medium-sized,TRBD2,TRBV5-1,TGCGCCAGCAGCTTGGCTCGGGGGGGATGGAATGAGCAGTTCTTC,CASSLARGGWNEQFF
TRBJ2-7,12,NA,NA,TRBV5-1,TGCGCCAGCAGATCCGCCGGCTACGAGCAGTACTTC,CASRSAGYEQYF
TRBJ1-5,15,many,NA,TRBV20-1,TGCAGTGCTAGAGATTGGGGTAGGGGGGATCAGCCCCAGCATTTT,CSARDWGRGDQPQHF
TRBJ2-1,14,many,TRBD2,TRBV27,TGTGCCAGCAGTCCTAGCGGGAGGTTCAATGAGCAGTTCTTC,CASSPSGRFNEQFF
TRBJ2-5,13,many,TRBD2,TRBV12-3/TRBV12-4,TGTGCCAGCAGCCCGGGGGGGACGGAGACCCAGTACTTC,CASSPGGTETQYF
TRBJ1-1,16,NA,NA,TRBV5-1,TGCGCCAGCAGCTTGGCCTCGGCAGGGATGAACACTGAAGCTTTCTTT,CASSLASAGMNTEAFF
TRBJ1-5,12,many,NA,TRBV28,TGTGCCAGCATTAGGGGTAATCAGCCCCAGCATTTT,CASIRGNQPQHF
TRBJ2-7,13,many,NA,TRBV13,TGTGCCAGCAGCTGGAACAGAGCCGTCGAGCAGTACTTC,CASSWNRAVEQYF
TRBJ2-3,16,many,NA,TRBV11-1,TGTGCCAGCAGCTTTCGAGGTCCGACCCGCACAGATACGCAGTATTTT,CASSFRGPTRTDTQYF
TRBJ2-2,15,many,NA,TRBV7-2,TGTGCCAGCAGCTTAGATGGGGGCGTCTCCGGGGAGCTGTTTTTT,CASSLDGGVSGELFF
TRBJ2-5,15,many,NA,TRBV11-2,TGTGCCAGCAGCCTCCCATGGGCGGGACGGGAGACCCAGTACTTC,CASSLPWAGRETQYF
TRBJ1-6,16,many,NA,TRBV6-2/TRBV6-3,TGTGCCGTACGGGAGAACACCGGCTCCTATAATTCACCCCTCCACTTT,CAVRENTGSYNSPLHF
TRBJ2-7,17,NA,TRBD1,TRBV6-2/TRBV6-3,TGTGCCAGCAGTTACGGGACAGGGAGGGAGAGACCCTACGAGCAGTACTTC,CASSYGTGRERPYEQYF
TRBJ2-7,12,many,NA,TRBV6-2/TRBV6-3,TGTGCCAGCAGCAGGGGATGGACAGAGCAGTACTTC,CASSRGWTEQYF
TRBJ1-1,11,few,NA,TRBV11-2,TGTGCCAGCGGTCGGGGGGGTAAAGCTTTCTTT,CASGRGGKAFF
TRBJ1-2,13,many,NA,TRBV7-9,TGTGCCAGCAGCTTAAGGGCAGGGGATGGCTACACCTTC,CASSLRAGDGYTF
TRBJ1-2,13,NA,NA,TRBV18,TGTGCCAGCTCACCCAGGGGAAACTATGGCTACACCTTC,CASSPRGNYGYTF
TRBJ2-5,13,many,NA,TRBV12-3/TRBV12-4,TGTGCCAGCAGTCCCTGGGGGCAAGAGACCCAGTACTTC,CASSPWGQETQYF
TRBJ1-4,15,many,TRBD1,TRBV19,TGTGCCAGTAATCGGCGGGGACAGATGAATGAAAAACTGTTTTTT,CASNRRGQMNEKLFF
TRBJ2-3,12,many,NA,TRBV3-1,TGTGCCAGCAGCCAAAGGGCAGATACGCAGTATTTT,CASSQRADTQYF
TRBJ1-2,13,many,TRBD1,TRBV18,TGTGCCAGCTCACCACCGGGACAGGCGGGCTACACCTTC,CASSPPGQAGYTF
TRBJ1-1,16,few,NA,TRBV7-6,TGTGCCAGCAGCTTAGCGCGCGGGGGACCGAACACTGAAGCTTTCTTT,CASSLARGGPNTEAFF
TRBJ2-3,16,many,TRBD2,TRBV28,TGTGCCAGCAGCCCGAGCGGGAGGGCCCGTACAGATACGCAGTATTTT,CASSPSGRARTDTQYF
TRBJ2-3,13,NA,NA,TRBV5-3,TGTGCCAGCAGCTTGGCCTACACAGATACGCAGTATTTT,CASSLAYTDTQYF
TRBJ2-5,17,NA,NA,TRBV5-6,TGTGCCAGCAGCCCCGGGTATAGGACTCAACGAACGGAGACCCAGTACTTC,CASSPGYRTQRTETQYF
TRBJ2-5,14,many,TRBD1,TRBV3-1,TGTGCCAGCAGCCTTGGACAGGGGAGGGAGACCCAGTACTTC,CASSLGQGRETQYF
TRBJ1-1,17,many,TRBD1,TRBV14,TGTGCCAGCAGCCCCGACAGGGCGCTACACCTGAACACTGAAGCTTTCTTT,CASSPDRALHLNTEAFF
TRBJ2-5,12,many,NA,TRBV30,TGTGCCTGGAGTCTATCCGAAGGGACCCAGTACTTC,CAWSLSEGTQYF
TRBJ1-2,16,many,TRBD1,TRBV5-6,TGTGCCAGCACCGATTCCCAGGGGGGGAGAGACTATGGCTACACCTTC,CASTDSQGGRDYGYTF
TRBJ2-6,17,few,NA,TRBV9,TGTGCCAGCAGCGCCGAGGGATTCGTCTCTGGGGCCAACGTCCTGACTTTC,CASSAEGFVSGANVLTF
TRBJ2-1,16,many,NA,TRBV6-1,TGTGCCAGCAGTGAAGCGCGCGGACCCTCCTACAATGAGCAGTTCTTC,CASSEARGPSYNEQFF
TRBJ2-4,14,many,NA,TRBV30,TGTGCCTGGAGTCCCGGGACTGGCAAAAACATTCAGTACTTC,CAWSPGTGKNIQYF
TRBJ2-7,12,many,NA,TRBV4-2,TGTGCCAGCAGCCAAGGATGGGGTCGGCAGTACTTC,CASSQGWGRQYF